The sample holds a few counts of the clone carrying this T cell receptor (beta chain). Its antigen is unidentified. PCR used 60 Vbeta primers and 13 Jbeta primers. The assay was immunoSEQ multiplex PCR, and TCRdb's table has in-frame clones only and misses some. Of over 100,000 clones in the sample, 77% were seen once. With 6 bases removed from V and 8 bases from J, the gap between germline ends came to 13 bases. The CDR3 extends over 13 amino acids. CDR1 is MNHNS and CDR2 is SASEGT in the germline V gene. The data derive from a study of cytomegalovirus exposure and HLA in healthy donors. Study-wide background: The early release's HLA-typed donors yielded 65 million to 85 million unique TCRs. Study-level results: Later analysis identified 16,951 TCR beta sequences associated with HLA alleles, using a false discovery rate threshold of 0.05. Later findings reportedly placed an Asian-associated ancestry cluster below the approximately 630-donor mean for N-insertions.

The chain has TRBV6-1 and TRBJ2-2; D possibly corresponds to TRBD1 (6 bases). The sample comprised PBMCs. The receptor was isolated from a male donor in good health and CMV-seropositive. Here the CDR3 reads CASSLRGQGELFF. For the CDR3, the DNA is TGTGCCAGCAGCCTTAGAGGACAGGGGGAGCTGTTTTTT.